This T cell receptor beta chain is drawn from a study of Graves' ophthalmopathy and Graves' hyperthyroidism. Trimming stripped 6 bases from V and 5 bases from J, with 23 bases between. There are 16 residues in the CDR3. The V gene's germline CDR1 is DFQATT and CDR2 SNEGSKA (reference sequence). This clonotype was detected many times. TCR beta CDR3 regions were amplified from RNA transcripts. HTBI-primed RT-PCR formed the first round, and a multiplex PCR formed the second. One entry per CDR3 protein results from TCRdb running MiXCR on the multiplex PCR reads. The sample lists some 410,000 distinct CDR3 sequences; around 20% were seen once.

This sequence originates from a woman under 30 with stable Graves' hyperthyroidism. The chain combines TRBV20-1 with TRBJ2-4, with D maybe TRBD1 (6 bases). The sample consisted of peripheral blood. The CDR3 DNA sequence: TGCAGTGCCCACAAACGGGAAATGACAGGAGAAAACATTCAGTACTTC. Its translation: CSAHKREMTGENIQYF.